Listed here are 27 T cell receptor beta chains from one sample, sequenced in a study of shared clonotypes between healthy human individuals. Only in-frame clones appear in the TCRdb table, and some are missing; sequencing was by immunoSEQ multiplex PCR. The data show around 990,000 clones, approximately 80% seen once. The sequencing sample was made of memory CD4+ T cells from PBMCs. The subset denotes: CD45RA-negative fraction. The receptors were gathered from a man between 18 and 29 years old in good health. Some clones in this sample may be carry-over from other donors' samples.

This chain links TRBV6-5 with TRBJ1-5, with D possibly matching TRBD1 (5 bases). The germline V gene has CDR1 MNHEY and CDR2 SVGAGI. The length of the CDR3 is 15 residues. Trimming cost V 0 bases and J 6 bases, with 12 bases left between them. Written as DNA, the CDR3 is TGTGCCAGCAGTTACTCGGGAGGGGTAAGTCAGCCCCAGCATTTT. It encodes CASSYSGGVSQPQHF.

A note on this clone: Other DNA sequences in the same sample also yield this CDR3. The chain links TRBV27 to TRBJ1-2, with D unresolved. Trimming pared 5 bases from V and 2 bases from J, leaving 9 bases between. The CDR3 sequence is 13 residues long. In germline, CDR1 is MNHEY, CDR2 SMNVEV (reference sequence). CDR3 loop: CASSLRGNYGYTF. For the CDR3, the DNA is TGTGCCAGCAGTCTCCGGGGAAACTATGGCTACACCTTC.

This rearrangement joins TRBV5-5 to TRBJ1-1, with a possible D match to TRBD1 (5 bases). V was shortened by 4 bases and J by 6 bases, with 19 bases between the two germline ends. Per the germline V gene, CDR1 is SGHKS and CDR2 is YYEKEE (reference sequence). The CDR3 has 15 residues. The CDR3 nucleotides read TGTGCCAGCAGCCTGGCGGGACTTCAAGGAGCTGAAGCTTTCTTT. Protein sequence: CASSLAGLQGAEAFF.

This clone was seen only once. The chain couples TRBV5-6 to TRBJ2-6; the match to TRBD1 covers 9 bases. From germline, CDR1 is SGHDT and CDR2 YYEEEE. This CDR3 contains 15 residues. Trimming at V came to 5 bases and at J to 11 bases, leaving 11 bases not matched to a gene. The CDR3 DNA reads TGTGCCAGCAGTTACCCGGACAGGGGATCCGACGTCCTGACTTTC. Translated: CASSYPDRGSDVLTF.

This chain uses TRBV7-8 with TRBJ2-7, with D possibly TRBD2 on 6 matching bases. CDR3 length: 14 amino acids. The ends were cut back, 4 bases at V and 0 bases at J, with 10 bases in the middle. CDR1 and CDR2 (germline): SGHVS, FQNEAQ. The CDR3 DNA reads TGTGCCAGCAGCTCCCTCGGGAGCTCCTACGAGCAGTACTTC. Its translation: CASSSLGSSYEQYF. The full variable domain, in which reference TRBV7-8 and TRBJ2-7 provide the parts outside the CDR3, is GAGVSQSPRYKVAKRGQDVALRCDPISGHVSLFWYQQALGQGPEFLTYFQNEAQLDKSGLPSDRFFAERPEGSVSTLKIQRTQQEDSAVYLCASSSLGSSYEQYFGPGTRLTVT.

The V gene is TRBV5-4, the J gene TRBJ1-4; the D is unclear. The germline V and J ends were trimmed by 0 bases and 7 bases, with 7 bases remaining between them. The CDR3 length is 13 residues. CDR1 is SGHNT, CDR2 YYREEE, per germline (reference sequence). The chain's CDR3 is CASSLDQSEKLFF. In DNA, the CDR3 is TGTGCCAGCAGCTTGGATCAGAGTGAAAAACTGTTTTTT.

DNA of the CDR3: TGTGCCAGCAGCCCGACAGGAGATTCCTACGAGCAGTACTTC. Protein product: CASSPTGDSYEQYF. V gene TRBV7-9 combines with J gene TRBJ2-7; tentative D call: TRBD1 (6 bases). The V gene's germline CDR1 is SEHNR and CDR2 FQNEAQ (reference sequence). CDR3 length: 14 amino acids. V lost 5 bases and J lost 1, with 12 bases in between.

The chain carries TRBV5-1 and TRBJ2-2; D tentatively reads TRBD1 or TRBD2 (6 bases each). CDR3 length: 15 residues. Looked up from germline, CDR1 is SGHRS and CDR2 is YFSETQ. V was pared by 4 bases and J by 7 bases, with 17 bases between. The CDR3 DNA is TGCGCCAGCAGCGCCGGGGGCTTAGTAGGCGGGGAGCTGTTTTTT. It encodes CASSAGGLVGGELFF. The complete variable domain, with remaining parts taken from reference TRBV5-1 and TRBJ2-2, reads KAGVTQTPRYLIKTRGQQVTLSCSPISGHRSVSWYQQTPGQGLQFLFEYFSETQRNKGNFPGRFSGRQFSNSRSEMNVSTLELGDSALYLCASSAGGLVGGELFFGEGSRLTVL.

This chain joins TRBV6-5 and TRBJ2-1, with TRBD2 matching over 12 bases. Germline V gene lookup returns CDR1 MNHEY and CDR2 SVGAGI. CDR3 length equals 16 residues. With V trimmed by 4 bases and J by 4 bases, 5 bases remained unmatched. Here the CDR3 reads CASSFSTSGSYNEQFF. The CDR3 DNA reads TGTGCCAGCAGTTTCTCGACTAGCGGGAGTTACAATGAGCAGTTCTTC.

This clone appeared a few times. Other nucleotide sequences from this sample produce the same CDR3. CDR3 protein: CASTSYNEQFF. For the CDR3, the DNA is TGTGCCAGCACCAGCTACAATGAGCAGTTCTTC. The V and J genes are TRBV2 and TRBJ2-1, with D unresolved. With 7 bases removed from V and 3 bases from J, the gap between germline ends came to 4 bases. The CDR3 loop spans 11 amino acids. Per the germline V gene, CDR1 is SNHLY and CDR2 is FYNNEI.

Comments on this clone: A much larger clone lies a single base off, so this may be a read error. This chain uses TRBV4-1 with TRBJ1-4; no definite D call. This CDR3 has 16 amino acids. Germline V gene lookup returns CDR1 MGHRA and CDR2 YSYEKL. Trimming left V 1 base short and J 3 bases short, with 12 bases between. CDR3 region: CASSQGRVVANEKLFF. For the CDR3, the DNA is TGCGCCAGCAGCCAAGGTCGGGTCGTCGCTAATGAAAAACTGTTTTTT.

Note on this clone: Distinct nucleotide sequences in the sample also encode this CDR3. The chain recombines TRBV5-1 with TRBJ2-5; possibly TRBD1 for D (6 bases). The CDR3 is 14 amino acids. V was shortened by 0 bases and J by 2 bases, with 8 bases between the two germline ends. CDR1 SGHRS and CDR2 YFSETQ come from the germline V gene. CDR3 region: CASSLGGLQETQYF. DNA of the CDR3: TGCGCCAGCAGCTTGGGGGGGCTACAAGAGACCCAGTACTTC.

V gene TRBV28 combines with J gene TRBJ2-5, with D uncertain. V was cut by 2 bases and J by 0 bases, with 7 bases left in between. The CDR3 sequence is 14 residues long. CDR1 is MDHEN, CDR2 SYDVKM, per germline. The CDR3 reads CASSLVEDQETQYF. The DNA for the CDR3 is TGTGCCAGCAGTTTAGTTGAGGACCAAGAGACCCAGTACTTC. Filled out from reference TRBV28 and TRBJ2-5, the complete variable domain reads DVKVTQSSRYLVKRTGEKVFLECVQDMDHENMFWYRQDPGLGLRLIYFSYDVKMKEKGDIPEGYSVSREKKERFSLILESASTNQTSMYLCASSLVEDQETQYFGPGTRLLVL.

This clone showed up just a few times. This sequence joins TRBV25-1 and TRBJ1-1; D is unclear. Deletions cut 4 bases from V and 6 bases from J, with 15 bases between. Per germline, CDR1 MGHDK and CDR2 SYGVNS. This CDR3 contains 14 residues. CDR3 sequence reads: CASSGLESLAEAFF. For the CDR3, the DNA is TGTGCCAGCAGTGGCCTCGAGAGTCTAGCTGAAGCTTTCTTT.

This clone has just a few counts. The V call is TRBV28, the J call TRBJ1-1, with D tentatively TRBD1 (5 bases). Germline lookup yields CDR1 MDHEN and CDR2 SYDVKM. Trimming removed 3 bases at V and 1 base at J, with 9 bases between. The CDR3 contains 14 residues. This CDR3 reads CASSFGGENTEAFF. The CDR3 DNA reads TGTGCCAGCAGTTTTGGGGGGGAGAACACTGAAGCTTTCTTT.

The chain employs TRBV10-3 and TRBJ2-7; 8 bases are a match to TRBD1. This CDR3 has 15 residues. Germline values: CDR1 ENHRY, CDR2 SYGVKD. V was clipped by 6 bases and J by 2 bases; unmatched bases: 9. Here the CDR3 DNA reads TGTGCCATCAGCCCAGACAGGGGCCTCCCCTACGAGCAGTACTTC. Protein sequence: CAISPDRGLPYEQYF.

This sequence joins TRBV5-6 and TRBJ1-3; perhaps TRBD1 as D (5 bases). This CDR3 has 16 amino acids. Germline CDR1 is SGHDT and CDR2 is YYEEEE. V was pared by 1 base and J by 1 base, with 12 bases between. Written as DNA, the CDR3 is TGTGCCAGCAGCTTGTCCGGCGGGGGGTCTGGAAACACCATATATTTT. It translates to CASSLSGGGSGNTIYF.

This clone was picked up one time. V and J are TRBV28 and TRBJ1-2; possible D gene TRBD1, 6 bases. Germline loops: CDR1 MDHEN, CDR2 SYDVKM. The V gene lost 5 bases and the J gene lost 9 bases, with 13 bases spanning the gap. The CDR3 spans 12 residues. The chain's CDR3 is CASSLPQGRYTF. The CDR3 DNA sequence: TGTGCCAGCAGTCTCCCCCAGGGGCGCTACACCTTC.

The CDR3 is CASSFDSGSPQFF. In DNA, the CDR3 is TGTGCCAGCAGTTTCGATAGCGGGAGCCCCCAGTTCTTC. The chain is built from TRBV28 and TRBJ2-1; 9 bases fit TRBD2. V shed 3 bases and J 13 bases; nucleotides not matched to a gene: 7. From germline, CDR1 is MDHEN and CDR2 SYDVKM. This CDR3 is built from 13 residues.

The rearrangement joins TRBV5-5 to TRBJ2-2, with TRBD2 identical over 7 bases. J lost 6 bases, V lost 1 base, and 6 bases had no gene match. The germline CDR1 and CDR2 sequences are SGHKS and YYEKEE (reference sequence). The CDR3 covers 15 residues. CDR3: CASSLRASGPGELFF. CDR3 DNA sequence: TGTGCCAGCAGCTTGAGGGCTAGCGGCCCCGGGGAGCTGTTTTTT.

The chain uses TRBV28 and TRBJ2-7, with 8 bases aligning to TRBD2. The CDR3 covers 16 residues. Germline V lookup: CDR1 MDHEN, CDR2 SYDVKM. Trimming took 2 bases from V and 4 from J; bases not matched to a gene: 10. Here the CDR3 reads CASSLPSGSKFYEQYF. The CDR3 DNA follows: TGTGCCAGCAGTTTACCGAGCGGGAGCAAATTTTACGAGCAGTACTTC.

As regards this clone: The sample holds other DNA sequences that translate to the same CDR3. J is TRBJ1-5 and V is TRBV18; D not resolved. Germline loops: CDR1 KGHSH, CDR2 LQKENI. The CDR3 loop spans 13 amino acids. Trimming cost V 6 bases and J 0 bases, with 6 bases left between them. CDR3 region: CASSGGSNQPQHF. As DNA, the CDR3 is TGTGCCAGCTCGGGCGGTAGCAATCAGCCCCAGCATTTT.

The chain is built from TRBV5-6 and TRBJ2-3, with 11 bases aligning to TRBD1. The CDR3 covers 16 residues. Germline CDR1 SGHDT, CDR2 YYEEEE. After removal of 4 bases from V and 6 bases from J, the junction contained 10 bases not matched to a gene. CDR3 sequence (DNA): TGTGCCAGCAGCCAGGACAGGGGGCATCTTGCGGATACGCAGTATTTT. Translating it yields CASSQDRGHLADTQYF. The variable domain in full, completed from reference TRBV5-6 and TRBJ2-3, reads DAGVTQSPTHLIKTRGQQVTLRCSPKSGHDTVSWYQQALGQGPQFIFQYYEEEERQRGNFPDRFSGHQFPNYSSELNVNALLLGDSALYLCASSQDRGHLADTQYFGPGTRLTVL.

The chain joins TRBV5-1 to TRBJ2-5; TRBD2 matches at 9 bases. Germline V gives CDR1 SGHRS, CDR2 YFSETQ. The trim removed 0 bases at V and 2 bases at J, leaving 2 bases unmatched. CDR3 length: 15 amino acids. In DNA, the CDR3 is TGCGCCAGCAGCTTGGGACTAGCGGATCAAGAGACCCAGTACTTC. It is translated as CASSLGLADQETQYF. The full variable domain, completed using reference TRBV5-1 and TRBJ2-5, is KAGVTQTPRYLIKTRGQQVTLSCSPISGHRSVSWYQQTPGQGLQFLFEYFSETQRNKGNFPGRFSGRQFSNSRSEMNVSTLELGDSALYLCASSLGLADQETQYFGPGTRLLVL.

CDR3 residues: CSAPVLETQYF. The DNA of the CDR3 is TGCAGCGCACCGGTACTGGAGACCCAGTACTTC. The chain employs TRBV20-1 and TRBJ2-5, with unresolved D. CDR1 and CDR2 from the germline V gene are DFQATT and SNEGSKA (reference sequence). The CDR3 is 11 residues long.

The V gene is TRBV4-3, the J gene TRBJ2-2; D is undetermined. The germline V gene has CDR1 LGHNA and CDR2 YSLEER. Trimming stripped 0 bases from V and 2 bases from J, with 13 bases between. This CDR3 is 17 amino acids long. CDR3 sequence (DNA): TGCGCCAGCAGCCAAGATCACAGAGGTTTTAACACCGGGGAGCTGTTTTTT. Its protein product is CASSQDHRGFNTGELFF.

This CDR3 reads CASSPQGGYTEAFF. For the CDR3, the DNA is TGTGCCAGCAGCCCCCAGGGGGGATACACTGAAGCTTTCTTT. This chain joins TRBV11-1 and TRBJ1-1, with 7 nucleotides matching TRBD1. With V trimmed by 5 bases and J by 3 bases, 6 bases remained unmatched. This CDR3 is 14 amino acids long. The germline gives CDR1 SGHAT, CDR2 FQDESV (reference sequence).